This T cell receptor (beta chain) originates from a study of shared clonotypes between healthy human individuals. Points from the study as a whole: Among the subsets, naive ones generally showed larger estimated richness than memory ones.

TCRdb's table, derived via immunoSEQ multiplex PCR, lists solely in-frame clones and lacks some. In the table there are some 800,000 clones, 92% of which are singletons. In the naive CD8 group, cells lacked CD45RO and were positively selected for CCR7, so terminally differentiated effector memory CD45RA+ cells were left out. About this clone: Its antigen is not known. Other DNA sequences of this sample code for an identical CDR3.

The V and J ends lost 0 bases and 1 base, in that order; junction bases with no gene match: 2. Germline-derived CDR1 and CDR2 are SGHRS and YFSETQ. The CDR3 consists of 15 residues. The sequence was obtained from a man younger than 40 in good health. V is TRBV5-1 and J is TRBJ1-1, with 8 bases aligning to TRBD1. Input material: naive CD8+ T cells sorted from blood. The CDR3: CASSLGQGTNTEAFF. The CDR3 region has the DNA TGCGCCAGCAGCTTGGGACAGGGGACGAACACTGAAGCTTTCTTT.